This record looks at one T cell receptor beta chain sequence and its context. The record originates from a study of blood T cell repertoires in COVID-19. Study at large: COVID-19 samples collected from the United States, Italy and Spain covered acute and convalescent phases.

During active infection, Seattle patients enrolled and were then monitored through disease. CDR1 is SNHLY and CDR2 is FYNNEI in the germline V gene. The trim removed 2 bases at V and 5 bases at J, leaving 8 bases unmatched. CDR3 length equals 15 residues. Clones were read by immunoSEQ multiplex PCR, and TCRdb kept only the in-frame ones, dropping some. The data contain some 170,000 clones, around 80% of them singletons. Specimen: peripheral blood. The chain uses TRBV2 and TRBJ2-5; 7 positions match TRBD2. This clonotype originated in a woman in her thirties or forties with COVID-19, enrolled during active disease. The CDR3 loop is CASSELPAGKETQYF. CDR3 nucleotide sequence: TGTGCCAGCAGTGAATTACCAGCGGGGAAGGAGACCCAGTACTTC.